This paragraph reports one T cell receptor (beta chain). TCRdb reprocessed the reads with MiXCR, giving one entry per CDR3 protein. The sample has 740,000 or so distinct CDR3 sequences, about 40% seen once. The data derive from a study of T cell repertoires in cytomegalovirus infection. Background on the study: Signatures in public TCR beta sequences pointed to both CMV infection and matching HLA type.

Germline V CDR1 and CDR2: MDHEN, SYDVKM. This CDR3 contains 17 residues. Trimming cost V 4 bases and J 0 bases, with 15 bases left between them. Sequencing used PBMCs. The chain recombines TRBV28 with TRBJ1-4; D is ambiguous. The sequence came from a human donor in good health (CMV status not recorded). Some clones in this sample may be carry-over from other donors' samples. The CDR3 DNA reads as TGTGCCAGCAGTTCCGCGTTTATGGTTGCAACTAATGAAAAACTGTTTTTT. Protein product: CASSSAFMVATNEKLFF.